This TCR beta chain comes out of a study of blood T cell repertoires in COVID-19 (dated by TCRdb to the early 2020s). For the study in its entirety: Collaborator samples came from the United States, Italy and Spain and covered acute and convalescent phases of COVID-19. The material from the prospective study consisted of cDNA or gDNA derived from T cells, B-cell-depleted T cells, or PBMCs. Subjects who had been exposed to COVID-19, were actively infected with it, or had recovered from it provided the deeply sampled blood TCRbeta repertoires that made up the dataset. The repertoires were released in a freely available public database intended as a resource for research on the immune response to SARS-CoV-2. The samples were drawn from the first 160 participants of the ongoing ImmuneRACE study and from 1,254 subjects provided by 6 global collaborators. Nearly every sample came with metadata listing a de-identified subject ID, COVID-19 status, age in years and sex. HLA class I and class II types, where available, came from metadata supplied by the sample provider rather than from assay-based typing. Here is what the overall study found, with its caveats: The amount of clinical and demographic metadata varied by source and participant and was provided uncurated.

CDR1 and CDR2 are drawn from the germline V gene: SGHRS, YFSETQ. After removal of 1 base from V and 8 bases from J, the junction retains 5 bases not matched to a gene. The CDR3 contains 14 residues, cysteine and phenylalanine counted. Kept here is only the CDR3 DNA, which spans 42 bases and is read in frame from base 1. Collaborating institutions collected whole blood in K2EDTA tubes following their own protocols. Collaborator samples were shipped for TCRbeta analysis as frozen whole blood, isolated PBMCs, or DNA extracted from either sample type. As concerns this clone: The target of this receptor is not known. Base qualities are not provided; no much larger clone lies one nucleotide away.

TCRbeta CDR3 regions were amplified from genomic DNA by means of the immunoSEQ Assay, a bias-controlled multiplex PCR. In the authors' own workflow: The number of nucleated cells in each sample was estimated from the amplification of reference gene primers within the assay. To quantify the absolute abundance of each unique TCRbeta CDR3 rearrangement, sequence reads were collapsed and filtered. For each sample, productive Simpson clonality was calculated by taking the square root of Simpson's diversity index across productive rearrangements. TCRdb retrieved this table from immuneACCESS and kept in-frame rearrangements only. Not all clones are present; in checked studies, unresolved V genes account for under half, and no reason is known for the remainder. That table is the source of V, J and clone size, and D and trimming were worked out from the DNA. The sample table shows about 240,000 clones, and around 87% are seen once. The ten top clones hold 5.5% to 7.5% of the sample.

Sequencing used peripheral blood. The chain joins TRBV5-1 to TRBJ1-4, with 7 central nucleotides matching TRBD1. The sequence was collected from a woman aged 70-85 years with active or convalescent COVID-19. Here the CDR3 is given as CASSLPAGGEKLFF. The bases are TGCGCCAGCAGCTTGCCGGCAGGGGGGGAAAAACTGTTTTTT.